The 28 T cell receptor beta chains below come from one sample, sequenced in a study of T cell responses to AZD1222 COVID-19 vaccine. Data came from immunoSEQ multiplex PCR; TCRdb stores just in-frame clones and leaves some out. The repertoire holds 60,000 to 80,000 clones, approximately 85% seen once, with less than 20% in the top ten. Specimen: peripheral blood, collected on day 0 of AZD1222 vaccination. These receptors came from an adult in good health.

The chain is built from TRBV4-2 and TRBJ2-1; TRBD2 matches 7 bases. Looked up from germline, CDR1 is LGHNA and CDR2 is YNFKEQ. Trimming cost V 10 bases and J 0 bases; bases outside gene matches: 3. This CDR3 is built from 13 residues. The CDR3 DNA reads as TGTGCCACAAGCGGGGTCTCCTACAATGAGCAGTTCTTC. Amino acids: CATSGVSYNEQFF.

The chain carries TRBV15 and TRBJ2-1; tentatively, D is TRBD1 or TRBD2 (5 bases each). V lost 0 bases and J lost 8, with 17 bases in between. The V gene's germline CDR1 is LNHNV and CDR2 YYDKDF (reference sequence). The CDR3 is made up of 16 amino acids. The CDR3 sequence is CATSRDQGGGEDEQFF. The DNA for the CDR3 is TGTGCCACCAGCAGAGATCAGGGTGGGGGTGAAGATGAGCAGTTCTTC.

The chain carries TRBV30 and TRBJ2-3; 11 nucleotides agree with TRBD2. V was clipped by 4 bases and J by 0 bases; unmatched bases: 3. From germline, CDR1 is GTSNPN and CDR2 SVGIG (reference sequence). The length of the CDR3 is 15 residues. Written as DNA, the CDR3 is TGTGCCTGGACTAGCGGGGGGCTTAGCACAGATACGCAGTATTTT. Translation gives CAWTSGGLSTDTQYF.

The chain employs TRBV5-1 and TRBJ1-1; weak D call: TRBD1 (5 bases). CDR1 SGHRS and CDR2 YFSETQ come from the germline V gene. The CDR3 sequence is 13 residues long. Trimming took off 4 bases at V and 5 bases at J, with 12 bases between the two ends. CDR3 DNA: TGCGCCAGCAGCAATCAGGGTGGGACTGAAGCTTTCTTT. Protein product: CASSNQGGTEAFF.

V and J are TRBV19 and TRBJ1-5; 9 bases fit TRBD1. In germline, CDR1 is LNHDA, CDR2 SQIVND (reference sequence). Trimming cost V 7 bases and J 3 bases; bases outside gene matches: 16. This CDR3 has 18 amino acids. For the CDR3, the DNA is TGTGCCAGTACTTCAAGGGGGGGACAGGGAAAGAACAATCAGCCCCAGCATTTT. It is translated as CASTSRGGQGKNNQPQHF.

The rearrangement uses TRBV29-1 and TRBJ1-2; D is possibly TRBD1 (6 bases). This CDR3 contains 18 residues. CDR1 and CDR2 from the germline V gene are SQVTM and ANQGSEA. The V end lost 4 bases, the J end lost 0 bases, and 24 bases lay between the germline ends. The CDR3 nucleotides read TGCAGCGTTGTGGGGCTCATGCTCACAGGGCACGCTAACTATGGCTACACCTTC. The encoded protein is CSVVGLMLTGHANYGYTF.

The genes are TRBV19 and TRBJ1-4; 10 bases align to TRBD1. Germline V gene lookup returns CDR1 LNHDA and CDR2 SQIVND (reference sequence). The CDR3 spans 15 residues. J lost 8 bases, V lost 2 bases, and 5 bases had no gene match. Here the CDR3 DNA reads TGTGCCAGTAGTATAAGCGGGACAGGGGAAGAAAAACTGTTTTTT. This gives the protein CASSISGTGEEKLFF.

The rearrangement links TRBV19 to TRBJ1-6; D gene uncertain. This CDR3 spans 17 amino acids. The germline V gene encodes CDR1 LNHDA and CDR2 SQIVND (reference sequence). Trimming pared 5 bases from V and 0 bases from J, leaving 14 bases between. CDR3 region: CASSSRPRSSYNSPLHF. The CDR3 DNA is TGTGCCAGTAGTTCCCGACCGAGGAGCTCCTATAATTCACCCCTCCACTTT.

The V gene is TRBV9, the J gene TRBJ2-3; unclear D gene. Trimming pared 1 base from V and 6 bases from J, leaving 6 bases between. Germline CDR1 SGDLS, CDR2 YYNGEE. There are 12 residues in the CDR3. The CDR3 loop is CASSVSSDTQYF. The DNA for the CDR3 is TGTGCCAGCAGCGTAAGTTCGGATACGCAGTATTTT.

The table lists this clone with a count of one. V is TRBV5-1 and J is TRBJ1-3; no reliable D call. This CDR3 region has 14 residues. The germline V gene encodes CDR1 SGHRS and CDR2 YFSETQ. Deletions cut 4 bases from V and 1 base from J, with 9 bases between. The CDR3 here is CASSTDGSGNTIYF. For the CDR3, the DNA is TGCGCCAGCAGCACGGACGGATCTGGAAACACCATATATTTT.

The chain joins TRBV5-1 to TRBJ2-5, with a tentative D call TRBD2 (6 bases). The ends were cut back, 0 bases at V and 5 bases at J, with 14 bases in the middle. Germline V gene sequence: CDR1 SGHRS, CDR2 YFSETQ. This CDR3 comprises 15 residues. The CDR3 DNA reads TGCGCCAGCAGCTTGGGGGCGGGACTCGAGGAGACCCAGTACTTC. Translating gives CASSLGAGLEETQYF.

This chain connects TRBV27 to TRBJ2-7, with D tentatively TRBD1 (6 bases). CDR1 and CDR2 (germline): MNHEY, SMNVEV (reference sequence). Trimming took off 0 bases at V and 1 base at J, with 10 bases between the two ends. This CDR3 is 15 amino acids long. The CDR3 DNA reads TGTGCCAGCAGTTTATCTCCTCAGGGGTCCTACGAGCAGTACTTC. Encoded protein: CASSLSPQGSYEQYF.

This chain links TRBV28 with TRBJ1-1; 8 bases agree with TRBD1. This CDR3 is built from 11 residues. Germline-derived CDR1 and CDR2 are MDHEN and SYDVKM. After removal of 10 bases from V and 4 bases from J, the junction contained 2 bases not matched to a gene. The CDR3 loop reads CATTGGTEAFF. CDR3 DNA sequence: TGTGCCACCACAGGGGGCACTGAAGCTTTCTTT.

The chain carries TRBV14 and TRBJ2-5; TRBD2 might be the D (6 bases). V was trimmed by 1 base and J by 1 base, leaving 10 bases between them. Germline values: CDR1 SGHDN, CDR2 FVKESK. This CDR3 comprises 15 residues. CDR3 sequence (DNA): TGTGCCAGCAGCCAAGTTATGGGGGGCCAAGAGACCCAGTACTTC. Translated, it gives CASSQVMGGQETQYF.

The chain uses TRBV7-3 and TRBJ1-3; 9 positions agree with TRBD1. Trimming cost V 0 bases and J 1 base; bases outside gene matches: 1. The CDR3 consists of 16 residues. Germline lookup yields CDR1 SGHTA and CDR2 FQGTGA. DNA for the CDR3: TGTGCCAGCAGCTTAACCGGGACAGGGTCTGGAAACACCATATATTTT. Translated: CASSLTGTGSGNTIYF.

V is TRBV7-9 and J is TRBJ2-2; D is uncertain. CDR3 length equals 14 residues. CDR1 and CDR2 from the germline V gene are SEHNR and FQNEAQ (reference sequence). The V end was cut by 5 bases, the J end by 6 bases, with 13 bases between. CDR3 DNA sequence: TGTGCCAGCAGCCCTGGTTCGCCCTCCGGGGAGCTGTTTTTT. Translated, it gives CASSPGSPSGELFF.

This chain links TRBV2 with TRBJ1-2, with D possibly being TRBD1 (6 bases). Deletions cut 5 bases from V and 8 bases from J, with 21 bases between. This CDR3 is 15 amino acids long. The germline CDR1 and CDR2 sequences are SNHLY and FYNNEI. CDR3 bases: TGTGCCAGCAGTTTCGAAGGGACATTAACGGGAGGCTACACCTTC. It specifies CASSFEGTLTGGYTF.

This chain links TRBV20-1 with TRBJ1-5; no reliable D call. Deletions cut 5 bases from V and 7 bases from J, with 9 bases between. This CDR3 region has 11 residues. CDR1 DFQATT and CDR2 SNEGSKA come from the germline V gene (reference sequence). The CDR3 region is CSARAGQPQHF. CDR3 in DNA: TGCAGTGCTCGAGCGGGCCAGCCCCAGCATTTT.

The rearrangement links TRBV4-2 to TRBJ1-2; D is possibly TRBD1 (5 bases). The germline gives CDR1 LGHNA, CDR2 YNFKEQ. The CDR3 has 18 amino acids. Trimming pared 1 base from V and 3 bases from J, leaving 21 bases between. CDR3 sequence: CASSQGTGTAVRDYGYTF. Here the CDR3 DNA reads TGTGCCAGCAGCCAAGGAACCGGGACGGCGGTGCGTGACTATGGCTACACCTTC.

The chain links TRBV7-3 to TRBJ1-2, with a weak D call TRBD1 (5 bases). Germline CDR1 and CDR2: SGHTA and FQGTGA. V lost 1 base and J 4 bases, leaving 19 bases between the germline ends. CDR3 size: 17 residues. CDR3 coding DNA: TGTGCCAGCAGCTTAAATCGTGTGCGGGGGGAGATCTATGGCTACACCTTC. Residues: CASSLNRVRGEIYGYTF.

This sequence joins TRBV6-1 and TRBJ1-2; D gene ambiguous. The CDR3 covers 15 residues. Germline-derived CDR1 and CDR2 are MNHNS and SASEGT. V was clipped by 1 base and J by 4 bases, with 13 bases between them. CDR3 amino acids: CASSEEFGGFYGYTF. For the CDR3, the DNA is TGTGCCAGCAGTGAAGAATTCGGCGGATTCTATGGCTACACCTTC.

The chain joins TRBV5-1 to TRBJ2-5, with D possibly being TRBD1 (6 bases). The CDR3 runs 14 residues. Germline V lookup: CDR1 SGHRS, CDR2 YFSETQ. V was clipped by 4 bases and J by 2 bases, with 12 bases between them. The CDR3 bases are TGCGCCAGCAGCAAAGGGACACAACAAGAGACCCAGTACTTC. Amino acids: CASSKGTQQETQYF.

The gene calls are TRBV9 and TRBJ2-7, with D perhaps TRBD1 (6 bases). Germline values: CDR1 SGDLS, CDR2 YYNGEE. This CDR3 has 15 residues. V was pared by 2 bases and J by 0 bases, with 12 bases between. The CDR3 here is CASSVGGRSSYEQYF. CDR3 nucleotide sequence: TGTGCCAGCAGCGTTGGGGGCCGAAGCTCCTACGAGCAGTACTTC.

CDR3 loop: CASSLFQGGEKLFF. The CDR3 DNA is TGTGCCAGCAGCTTATTCCAGGGCGGTGAAAAACTGTTTTTT. The chain couples TRBV7-2 to TRBJ1-4, with D perhaps TRBD1 (5 bases). This CDR3 has 14 residues. The germline V gene encodes CDR1 SGHTA and CDR2 FQGNSA. The V and J ends lost 2 bases and 7 bases respectively, with 11 bases between them.

V and J are TRBV7-2 and TRBJ1-2; no clear D gene. The CDR3 totals 13 residues. Germline values: CDR1 SGHTA, CDR2 FQGNSA. The V gene lost 1 base and the J gene lost 6 bases, with 9 bases spanning the gap. The CDR3 nucleotides are TGTGCCAGCAGCTTAGACCCCTCGGATGGCTACACCTTC. As protein: CASSLDPSDGYTF.

V is TRBV27 and J is TRBJ1-4; D ambiguous. The V gene's germline CDR1 is MNHEY and CDR2 SMNVEV (reference sequence). The germline V and J ends were trimmed by 3 bases and 4 bases, with 12 bases remaining between them. The CDR3 is 15 residues long. The CDR3 sequence is CASSLDRNVNEKLFF. In nucleotides, the CDR3 is TGTGCCAGCAGTTTGGATAGGAATGTTAATGAAAAACTGTTTTTT.

V usage is TRBV27 and J usage is TRBJ1-5, with 7 bases identical to TRBD1. The germline gives CDR1 MNHEY, CDR2 SMNVEV (reference sequence). V shed 4 bases and J 6 bases; nucleotides not matched to a gene: 6. The CDR3 extends over 14 amino acids. The CDR3 spells CASSSDRDGQPQHF. In DNA form, the CDR3 reads TGTGCCAGCAGTTCAGACAGGGACGGTCAGCCCCAGCATTTT.

This chain uses TRBV11-2 with TRBJ1-1; 10 bases are a match to TRBD1. J was trimmed by 10 bases and V by 5 bases; bases with no gene match: 10. The CDR3 length is 14 residues. In germline, CDR1 is SGHAT, CDR2 FQNNGV. The CDR3 DNA reads as TGTGCCAGCAGCCCCCAGACAGGGGGCGTCGGAGCTTTCTTT. It is translated as CASSPQTGGVGAFF. Full variable domain (outside the CDR3, taken from reference TRBV11-2 and TRBJ1-1): EAGVAQSPRYKIIEKRQSVAFWCNPISGHATLYWYQQILGQGPKLLIQFQNNGVVDDSQLPKDRFSAERLKGVDSTLKIQPAKLEDSAVYLCASSPQTGGVGAFFGQGTRLTVV.